This is a list of T cell receptor beta chains from one sample in a study of blood T cell repertoires in COVID-19. Clones were sequenced by immunoSEQ multiplex PCR, and TCRdb holds only the in-frame ones, with some missing. Of around 250,000 clones listed, around 90% were seen once; the top ten hold roughly 1.2%. The sequencing sample was made of PBMCs or T cells enriched from blood (not recorded which). Source of these receptors: a human donor in a cohort exposed to, infected with or recovered from COVID-19 (not recorded which). The donor label of this sample is uncertain. Both conserved end residues are part of each CDR3. The order of the fields is D gene, clone size, V gene, J gene, CDR3 protein, CDR3 DNA. A D gene is named only where the DNA matches it firmly. The listing skips clone size in some rows; elsewhere it reads once, few, many or a size class.

TRBD1	-	TRBV5-4	TRBJ2-2	CASSRDSTNTGELFF	TGTGCCAGCAGCCGGGACAGCACGAACACCGGGGAGCTGTTTTTT
-	-	TRBV29-1	TRBJ1-2	CSVEGGGTNYGYTF	TGCAGCGTTGAAGGGGGGGGAACTAACTATGGCTACACCTTC
-	-	TRBV18	TRBJ2-2	CASSPLEGAGTGELFF	TGTGCCAGCTCACCCCTGGAGGGGGCCGGCACCGGGGAGCTGTTTTTT
-	-	TRBV4-3	TRBJ1-5	CASSQVTGGQPQHF	TGCGCCAGCAGCCAAGTGACAGGCGGGCAGCCCCAGCATTTT
TRBD1	-	TRBV27	TRBJ2-7	CASSLSGQGSYEQYF	TGTGCCAGCAGTTTAAGCGGACAGGGATCCTACGAGCAGTACTTC
-	-	TRBV5-1	TRBJ2-1	CASSLKGGNEQFF	TGCGCCAGCAGCTTGAAGGGGGGGAATGAGCAGTTCTTC
TRBD2	-	TRBV11-1	TRBJ2-1	CASSFPPGLAGAEQFF	TGTGCCAGCAGCTTCCCCCCGGGACTAGCGGGGGCCGAGCAGTTCTTC
TRBD2	-	TRBV2	TRBJ2-2	CASSNSGGEGTGELFF	TGTGCCAGCAGTAATAGCGGGGGCGAGGGGACCGGGGAGCTGTTTTTT
-	once	TRBV9	TRBJ1-5	CASSVGGGANQPQHF	TGTGCCAGCAGCGTAGGAGGAGGGGCGAATCAGCCCCAGCATTTT
TRBD2	once	TRBV19	TRBJ2-5	CASKDEASGQETQYF	TGTGCCAGTAAAGACGAGGCTAGCGGCCAAGAGACCCAGTACTTC
-	-	TRBV5-8	TRBJ1-1	CASSLARNTEAFF	TGTGCCAGCAGCTTGGCCAGGAACACTGAAGCTTTCTTT
-	-	TRBV5-1	TRBJ2-1	CASSLGTNNEQFF	TGCGCCAGCAGCTTGGGGACAAACAATGAGCAGTTCTTC
TRBD1	-	TRBV18	TRBJ1-2	CASSPGTDGYTF	TGTGCCAGCTCACCCGGGACAGATGGCTACACCTTC
TRBD1	-	TRBV10-2	TRBJ1-2	CASSQSGTGPGYTF	TGCGCCAGCAGTCAATCCGGGACAGGGCCAGGCTACACCTTC
-	-	TRBV11-2	TRBJ1-3	CASSLSSVSGNTIYF	TGTGCCAGCAGCTTAAGCTCGGTCTCTGGAAACACCATATATTTT
-	-	TRBV10-3	TRBJ1-5	CAISDRFAGQPQHF	TGTGCCATCAGTGATCGCTTTGCGGGTCAGCCCCAGCATTTT
-	-	TRBV6-5	TRBJ1-5	CASTGRGGNQPQHF	TGTGCCAGCACCGGGAGGGGTGGCAATCAGCCCCAGCATTTT
TRBD2	-	TRBV7-8	TRBJ2-5	CASSLALAGGQETQYF	TGTGCCAGCAGCTTAGCCCTAGCGGGGGGGCAAGAGACCCAGTACTTC
-	-	TRBV6-5	TRBJ1-1	CASSYSRRGNTEAFF	TGTGCCAGCAGTTACTCGCGAAGGGGAAACACTGAAGCTTTCTTT
-	-	TRBV6-1	TRBJ1-1	CASSENGAFF	TGTGCCAGCAGTGAAAACGGAGCTTTCTTT
-	-	TRBV19	TRBJ1-1	CASSIGGNTEAFF	TGTGCCAGTAGTATTGGAGGGAACACTGAAGCTTTCTTT
TRBD2	-	TRBV7-9	TRBJ2-7	CASTSLGTSGGLEQYF	TGTGCCAGCACCTCTTTGGGGACTAGCGGGGGGTTGGAGCAGTACTTC
-	-	TRBV21-1	TRBJ1-2	CASTSRQGPNYGYTF	TGTGCCAGCACCTCACGTCAGGGGCCTAACTATGGCTACACCTTC
TRBD1	-	TRBV5-1	TRBJ2-5	CASSLDRGRETQYF	TGCGCCAGCAGCTTGGACAGGGGACGAGAGACCCAGTACTTC
TRBD1	-	TRBV5-6	TRBJ1-2	CASSLGDRAGGYTF	TGTGCCAGCAGCTTGGGGGACAGGGCCGGGGGCTACACCTTC
TRBD1	-	TRBV6-2/TRBV6-3	TRBJ2-1	CASSLSETGKRFF	TGTGCCAGCAGTCTTTCCGAGACAGGGAAGAGGTTCTTC
-	few	TRBV4-2	TRBJ1-5	CASSQESGGWQPQHF	TGTGCCAGCAGCCAAGAGTCGGGGGGCTGGCAGCCCCAGCATTTT
TRBD1	-	TRBV3-1/TRBV3-2	TRBJ1-1	CASSQDQGASAFF	TGTGCCAGCAGCCAAGATCAGGGGGCGTCAGCTTTCTTT
-	-	TRBV15	TRBJ1-1	CATSRTRGKLALAFF	TGTGCCACCAGCAGAACACGAGGGAAGCTGGCCTTGGCTTTCTTT
-	-	TRBV5-1	TRBJ1-2	CASSEIAGDTIRYGYTF	TGCGCCAGCAGCGAGATAGCTGGGGACACGATTAGGTATGGCTACACCTTC
TRBD1	-	TRBV5-1	TRBJ1-1	CASSHGGRTGPNTEAFF	TGCGCCAGCAGCCATGGGGGTAGGACAGGCCCGAACACTGAAGCTTTCTTT
TRBD1	-	TRBV10-3	TRBJ1-4	CASSSGTVNEKLFF	TGTGCCTCGAGTTCCGGGACAGTTAATGAAAAACTGTTTTTT
TRBD1	-	TRBV5-1	TRBJ1-4	CASSRMGTGGEKLFF	TGCGCCAGCAGCCGTATGGGGACAGGGGGTGAAAAACTGTTTTTT
-	-	TRBV6-2/TRBV6-3	TRBJ2-7	CASSTPPLEEQYF	TGTGCCAGCAGTACTCCGCCATTGGAGGAGCAGTACTTC
TRBD1	-	TRBV9	TRBJ1-2	CASSAGTTGNYGYTF	TGTGCCAGCAGCGCCGGGACGACAGGGAACTATGGCTACACCTTC
-	-	TRBV3-1/TRBV3-2	TRBJ1-1	CASSQYRISNTEAFF	TGTGCCAGCAGCCAATACAGGATAAGTAACACTGAAGCTTTCTTT
TRBD2	-	TRBV11-2	TRBJ2-7	CASSSLAGGPSNEQYF	TGTGCCAGCAGCTCGTTAGCGGGGGGGCCGTCGAACGAGCAGTACTTC
TRBD2	-	TRBV7-2	TRBJ2-5	CASSFQRGGDETQYF	TGTGCCAGCAGCTTTCAGCGGGGGGGCGATGAGACCCAGTACTTC
-	-	TRBV30	TRBJ1-5	CAWSGNSNQPQHF	TGTGCCTGGAGCGGGAATAGCAATCAGCCCCAGCATTTT
TRBD2	few	TRBV6-4	TRBJ2-6	CASSASGGSGANVLTF	TGTGCCAGCAGTGCTAGCGGGGGCTCTGGGGCCAACGTCCTGACTTTC
-	once	TRBV9	TRBJ1-1	CASSVGSRLNTEAFF	TGTGCCAGCAGCGTAGGATCGAGATTAAACACTGAAGCTTTCTTT